The rows below give T cell receptor beta chains drawn from one sample of a study of shared clonotypes between healthy human individuals. The repertoire was sequenced with immunoSEQ multiplex PCR; TCRdb's copy has only in-frame clones and lacks some. The sample records more than 1 million clones, approximately 80% being singletons. Specimen: memory CD4+ T cells from PBMCs. The receptor source for this set is a young man in good health. Some clones in this sample may be carry-over from other donors' samples. The CDR3 runs from the conserved cysteine through the conserved F or W. D genes are given only for firm matches. Part of the rows lack a size; the others show once, few, many or a class for expanded clones.

j_call: TRBJ2-7; v_call: TRBV9; d_call: TRBD1; clone_size: -; cdr3_aa: CASSVQPGQFYEQYF; cdr3_nt: TGTGCCAGCAGCGTTCAACCGGGACAGTTCTACGAGCAGTACTTC
j_call: TRBJ2-1; v_call: TRBV14; d_call: -; clone_size: once; cdr3_aa: CASSRTTLTYNEQFF; cdr3_nt: TGTGCCAGCAGCCGTACTACACTCACTTACAATGAGCAGTTCTTC
j_call: TRBJ2-5; v_call: TRBV4-2; d_call: -; clone_size: -; cdr3_aa: CASSQEARGAQETQYF; cdr3_nt: TGTGCCAGCAGCCAAGAGGCCAGAGGGGCCCAAGAGACCCAGTACTTC
j_call: TRBJ1-2; v_call: TRBV27; d_call: -; clone_size: -; cdr3_aa: CASSLTGFGGYTF; cdr3_nt: TGTGCCAGCAGTTTAACAGGCTTCGGGGGCTACACCTTC
j_call: TRBJ2-7; v_call: TRBV28; d_call: TRBD2; clone_size: -; cdr3_aa: CASKLPFGREGLGEQYF; cdr3_nt: TGTGCCAGCAAGCTTCCTTTCGGGCGGGAGGGCCTGGGTGAGCAGTACTTC
j_call: TRBJ1-3; v_call: TRBV18; d_call: -; clone_size: once; cdr3_aa: CASSPQESSGNTIYF; cdr3_nt: TGTGCCAGCTCACCACAGGAGAGCTCTGGAAACACCATATATTTT
j_call: TRBJ2-3; v_call: TRBV7-3; d_call: -; clone_size: -; cdr3_aa: CASSPGGAYTDTQYF; cdr3_nt: TGTGCCAGCAGCCCCGGTGGGGCCTACACAGATACGCAGTATTTT
j_call: TRBJ2-1; v_call: TRBV7-9; d_call: -; clone_size: -; cdr3_aa: CASSLMQTGEQFF; cdr3_nt: TGTGCCAGCAGCTTAATGCAGACTGGGGAGCAGTTCTTC
j_call: TRBJ2-7; v_call: TRBV5-1; d_call: -; clone_size: -; cdr3_aa: CASSAGSTRVSSEQYF; cdr3_nt: TGCGCCAGCAGCGCGGGGTCGACGCGGGTCTCCAGCGAGCAATACTTC
j_call: TRBJ2-7; v_call: TRBV5-4; d_call: TRBD1; clone_size: -; cdr3_aa: CASSLVGQGQGMYEQYF; cdr3_nt: TGTGCCAGCAGCCTGGTGGGGCAGGGACAGGGAATGTACGAGCAGTACTTC
j_call: TRBJ2-5; v_call: TRBV29-1; d_call: -; clone_size: -; cdr3_aa: CSARRGAIGETQYF; cdr3_nt: TGCAGCGCCCGTCGGGGGGCGATTGGGGAGACCCAGTACTTC
j_call: TRBJ1-2; v_call: TRBV5-4; d_call: -; clone_size: -; cdr3_aa: CASSLDGNYGYTF; cdr3_nt: TGTGCCAGCAGCTTGGACGGGAACTATGGCTACACCTTC
j_call: TRBJ2-7; v_call: TRBV5-1; d_call: TRBD2; clone_size: -; cdr3_aa: CASSLDGLAGVREQYF; cdr3_nt: TGCGCCAGCAGCTTGGACGGACTAGCGGGAGTACGGGAGCAGTACTTC
j_call: TRBJ2-2; v_call: TRBV7-2; d_call: -; clone_size: few; cdr3_aa: CASRLGRSSGTGELFF; cdr3_nt: TGTGCCAGCAGGCTGGGACGGTCGAGTGGCACCGGGGAGCTGTTTTTT
j_call: TRBJ2-7; v_call: TRBV7-3; d_call: -; clone_size: -; cdr3_aa: CASSLGRTGIRTTYEQYF; cdr3_nt: TGTGCCAGCAGCTTAGGCCGCACCGGGATCCGAACCACCTACGAGCAGTACTTC
j_call: TRBJ2-1; v_call: TRBV25-1; d_call: TRBD1; clone_size: -; cdr3_aa: CASSRTGPSYNEQFF; cdr3_nt: TGTGCCAGCAGTAGGACAGGGCCCTCCTACAATGAGCAGTTCTTC
j_call: TRBJ2-7; v_call: TRBV28; d_call: -; clone_size: -; cdr3_aa: CASSLSGTSLYEQYF; cdr3_nt: TGTGCCAGCAGTTTATCCGGGACAAGCCTCTACGAGCAGTACTTC
j_call: TRBJ2-2; v_call: TRBV28; d_call: TRBD1; clone_size: -; cdr3_aa: CASSTDRTGIRELFF; cdr3_nt: TGTGCCAGCAGTACCGATCGGACAGGGATCCGGGAGCTGTTTTTT
j_call: TRBJ2-2; v_call: TRBV5-1; d_call: TRBD2; clone_size: -; cdr3_aa: CASSLLAGVINTGELFF; cdr3_nt: TGCGCCAGCAGCTTACTAGCGGGAGTGATCAACACCGGGGAGCTGTTTTTT
j_call: TRBJ2-2; v_call: TRBV28; d_call: -; clone_size: once; cdr3_aa: CASSRGVPNTGELFF; cdr3_nt: TGTGCCAGCAGTCGCGGGGTTCCGAACACCGGGGAGCTGTTTTTT
j_call: TRBJ2-5; v_call: TRBV14; d_call: -; clone_size: -; cdr3_aa: CASSPSLGQPQYF; cdr3_nt: TGTGCCAGCAGCCCGTCGCTGGGGCAGCCCCAGTACTTC
j_call: TRBJ2-2; v_call: TRBV9; d_call: -; clone_size: -; cdr3_aa: CASSQEGAPGELFF; cdr3_nt: TGTGCCAGCAGCCAGGAGGGGGCGCCCGGGGAGCTGTTTTTT
j_call: TRBJ2-1; v_call: TRBV4-3; d_call: -; clone_size: -; cdr3_aa: CASSPSQYSYNEQFF; cdr3_nt: TGCGCCAGCAGCCCATCCCAGTACTCCTACAATGAGCAGTTCTTC
j_call: TRBJ2-7; v_call: TRBV18; d_call: -; clone_size: -; cdr3_aa: CASSPGRVIAEQYF; cdr3_nt: TGTGCCAGCTCACCGGGCAGGGTAATCGCCGAGCAGTACTTC
j_call: TRBJ2-7; v_call: TRBV5-1; d_call: -; clone_size: -; cdr3_aa: CASSLGGGSNYEQYF; cdr3_nt: TGCGCCAGCAGCTTAGGGGGAGGGTCAAACTACGAGCAGTACTTC
j_call: TRBJ1-3; v_call: TRBV27; d_call: -; clone_size: -; cdr3_aa: CASSHRQPPPSGNTIYF; cdr3_nt: TGTGCCAGCAGCCATAGACAGCCACCCCCCTCTGGAAACACCATATATTTT
j_call: TRBJ1-2; v_call: TRBV30; d_call: TRBD1; clone_size: -; cdr3_aa: CAWNQGDYGYTF; cdr3_nt: TGTGCCTGGAACCAGGGGGACTATGGCTACACCTTC
j_call: TRBJ2-7; v_call: TRBV29-1; d_call: -; clone_size: -; cdr3_aa: CSVEDVGWREQYF; cdr3_nt: TGCAGCGTTGAAGATGTGGGGTGGCGCGAGCAGTACTTC
j_call: TRBJ1-2; v_call: TRBV7-9; d_call: -; clone_size: -; cdr3_aa: CASSLEVGLYGYTF; cdr3_nt: TGTGCCAGCAGCTTAGAGGTGGGGCTCTATGGCTACACCTTC
j_call: TRBJ1-5; v_call: TRBV7-8; d_call: TRBD1; clone_size: -; cdr3_aa: CASRAQGRRNQPQHF; cdr3_nt: TGTGCCAGCAGGGCACAGGGGAGAAGAAATCAGCCCCAGCATTTT
j_call: TRBJ1-4; v_call: TRBV11-2; d_call: -; clone_size: -; cdr3_aa: CASSLGLLQEKLFF; cdr3_nt: TGTGCCAGCAGCTTAGGGCTCCTGCAGGAAAAACTGTTTTTT
j_call: TRBJ1-4; v_call: TRBV30; d_call: -; clone_size: -; cdr3_aa: CAWTLGTYDEKLFF; cdr3_nt: TGTGCCTGGACCTTGGGGACCTACGATGAAAAACTGTTTTTT
j_call: TRBJ2-7; v_call: TRBV28; d_call: -; clone_size: -; cdr3_aa: CASSPLGYEQYF; cdr3_nt: TGTGCCAGCAGCCCCTTGGGGTACGAGCAGTACTTC
j_call: TRBJ2-7; v_call: TRBV6-6; d_call: -; clone_size: -; cdr3_aa: CASSYSPEGSAEQYF; cdr3_nt: TGTGCCAGCAGTTACTCCCCGGAGGGTAGCGCCGAGCAGTACTTC
j_call: TRBJ1-1; v_call: TRBV14; d_call: -; clone_size: -; cdr3_aa: CASSQDRLRLGGNTEAFF; cdr3_nt: TGTGCCAGCAGCCAAGATAGACTAAGACTTGGAGGAAACACTGAAGCTTTCTTT
j_call: TRBJ2-5; v_call: TRBV18; d_call: -; clone_size: -; cdr3_aa: CASSPGSPETQYF; cdr3_nt: TGTGCCAGCTCACCCGGTAGTCCGGAGACCCAGTACTTC
j_call: TRBJ2-6; v_call: TRBV21-1; d_call: -; clone_size: few; cdr3_aa: CASSPTEKNHSGANVLTF; cdr3_nt: TGTGCCAGCAGCCCGACAGAAAAAAATCACTCTGGGGCCAACGTCCTGACTTTC
j_call: TRBJ2-7; v_call: TRBV11-2; d_call: -; clone_size: -; cdr3_aa: CASSLSQLSSYEQYF; cdr3_nt: TGTGCCAGCAGCTTATCACAGTTGAGCTCCTACGAGCAGTACTTC
j_call: TRBJ1-1; v_call: TRBV9; d_call: -; clone_size: -; cdr3_aa: CASSVAGQNTEAFF; cdr3_nt: TGTGCCAGCAGCGTAGCTGGACAGAACACTGAAGCTTTCTTT
j_call: TRBJ1-5; v_call: TRBV6-5; d_call: -; clone_size: -; cdr3_aa: CASSYTGRGDRPQHF; cdr3_nt: TGTGCCAGCAGTTACACAGGGCGGGGGGATAGGCCCCAGCATTTT
j_call: TRBJ2-7; v_call: TRBV7-2; d_call: -; clone_size: -; cdr3_aa: CASSSQGTGEAYEQYF; cdr3_nt: TGTGCCAGCAGCTCCCAGGGAACCGGGGAAGCCTACGAGCAGTACTTC
j_call: TRBJ1-5; v_call: TRBV15; d_call: -; clone_size: few; cdr3_aa: CATSRAGDQPQHF; cdr3_nt: TGTGCCACCAGCAGAGCAGGGGATCAGCCCCAGCATTTT
j_call: TRBJ2-7; v_call: TRBV18; d_call: TRBD2; clone_size: -; cdr3_aa: CASSPGLAGEGEQYF; cdr3_nt: TGTGCCAGCTCGCCCGGACTAGCGGGAGAGGGCGAGCAGTACTTC
j_call: TRBJ1-6; v_call: TRBV27; d_call: -; clone_size: -; cdr3_aa: CASSSYRDSPLHF; cdr3_nt: TGTGCCAGCAGTTCGTACAGGGATTCACCCCTCCACTTT
j_call: TRBJ2-3; v_call: TRBV9; d_call: -; clone_size: -; cdr3_aa: CASTPLADTQYF; cdr3_nt: TGTGCCAGCACCCCTTTGGCAGATACGCAGTATTTT